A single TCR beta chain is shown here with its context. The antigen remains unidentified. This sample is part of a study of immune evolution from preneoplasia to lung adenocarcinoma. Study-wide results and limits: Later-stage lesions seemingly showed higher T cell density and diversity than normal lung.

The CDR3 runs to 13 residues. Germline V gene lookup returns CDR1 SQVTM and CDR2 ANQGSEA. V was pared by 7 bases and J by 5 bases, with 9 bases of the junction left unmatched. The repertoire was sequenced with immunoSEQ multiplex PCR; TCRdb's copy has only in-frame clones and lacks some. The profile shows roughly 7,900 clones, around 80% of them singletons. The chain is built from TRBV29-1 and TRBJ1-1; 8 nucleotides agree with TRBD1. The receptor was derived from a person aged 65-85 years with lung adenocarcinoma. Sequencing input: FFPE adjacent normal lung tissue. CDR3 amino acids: CSGSGQGGTEAFF. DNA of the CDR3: TGCAGCGGATCCGGACAGGGTGGAACTGAAGCTTTCTTT.